One sample yielded the 29 T cell receptor beta chains listed below, sequenced in a study of T cell responses to AZD1222 COVID-19 vaccine. The data were produced by immunoSEQ multiplex PCR, yet TCRdb's version contains in-frame clones alone and is incomplete. The table records around 100,000 clones, 80% to 95% of them present only once. Source: peripheral blood, taken on day 0 of AZD1222 vaccination. These receptors were obtained from an adult in good health.

In its sample, this clone was seen a few times. V and J are TRBV30 and TRBJ2-2; D is possibly TRBD1 or TRBD2 (5 bases each). Germline V CDR1 and CDR2: GTSNPN, SVGIG (reference sequence). Trimming removed 2 bases at V and 7 bases at J, with 14 bases between. The length of the CDR3 is 14 residues. CDR3 sequence (DNA): TGTGCCTGGAGTCGTGGGGGAGTGGGCGGGGAGCTGTTTTTT. This sequence encodes CAWSRGGVGGELFF. Full variable domain (missing parts from reference TRBV30 and TRBJ2-2): SQTIHQWPATLVQPVGSPLSLECTVEGTSNPNLYWYRQAAGRGLQLLFYSVGIGQISSEVPQNLSASRPQDRQFILSSKKLLLSDSGFYLCAWSRGGVGGELFFGEGSRLTVL.

The gene calls are TRBV5-1 and TRBJ2-1; maybe TRBD1 (6 bases). With 4 bases removed from V and 6 bases from J, the gap between germline ends came to 17 bases. Germline loops: CDR1 SGHRS, CDR2 YFSETQ. The CDR3 sequence is 15 residues long. The CDR3 nucleotides are TGCGCCAGCAGCGAACACAGGGAAACTGGCAATGAGCAGTTCTTC. It encodes CASSEHRETGNEQFF.

The table lists this clone with a count of one. The chain joins TRBV19 to TRBJ1-6; 10 bases fit TRBD1. CDR3 length: 17 residues. V trimming: 1 base; J trimming: 10 bases; junction bases outside the gene matches: 10. Germline V gene lookup returns CDR1 LNHDA and CDR2 SQIVND (reference sequence). CDR3 DNA: TGTGCCAGTAGTATAGGGAACTCCGGGACAGGGGACTCACCCCTCCACTTT. As protein: CASSIGNSGTGDSPLHF.

DNA for the CDR3: TGCAGCGTTGTGGGACGTACTACGGCTACCGCGAACACTGAAGCTTTCTTT. Protein product: CSVVGRTTATANTEAFF. The J gene is TRBJ1-1, the V gene TRBV29-1, with a tentative D call TRBD1 (5 bases). Between the trimmed V and J ends, which lost 4 bases and 1 base, there was a span of 22 bases. This CDR3 comprises 17 residues. The V gene's germline CDR1 is SQVTM and CDR2 ANQGSEA.

CDR3 in amino acids: CASSPTKKTGDDYGYTF. In nucleotides, the CDR3 is TGTGCCAGCAGCCCAACAAAAAAGACAGGGGATGACTATGGCTACACCTTC. The chain carries TRBV5-5 and TRBJ1-2; 8 positions match TRBD1. This CDR3 comprises 17 residues. Trimming at V came to 4 bases and at J to 3 bases, leaving 14 bases not matched to a gene. Germline V gene lookup returns CDR1 SGHKS and CDR2 YYEKEE (reference sequence).

A single count supports this clone. The gene calls are TRBV7-2 and TRBJ1-1; D possibly corresponds to TRBD1 (5 bases). Germline CDR1 reads SGHTA; CDR2 reads FQGNSA. The CDR3 contains 15 residues. V lost 1 base and J lost 7, with 16 bases in between. CDR3 protein: CASSLGGGVEIEAFF. In nucleotides, the CDR3 is TGTGCCAGCAGCTTAGGGGGCGGGGTGGAGATTGAAGCTTTCTTT.

The chain joins TRBV3-1 (or the pseudogene TRBV3-2) to TRBJ1-2; 7 bases match TRBD1. The CDR3 is made up of 16 amino acids. With 4 bases clipped from V and 1 base from J, the junction kept 9 bases outside the gene matches. Germline CDR1 is LGHDT and CDR2 is YNNKEL (reference sequence). The CDR3 DNA follows: TGTGCCAGCAGCCCCCGACAGGGAGGGTTTAACTATGGCTACACCTTC. Encoded protein: CASSPRQGGFNYGYTF.

The genes are TRBV5-5 and TRBJ2-6, with D perhaps assigned TRBD1 or TRBD2 (6 bases each). Deletions cut 3 bases from V and 1 base from J, with 8 bases between. Per germline, CDR1 SGHKS and CDR2 YYEKEE (reference sequence). This CDR3 comprises 15 residues. The CDR3, as DNA: TGTGCCAGCAGCTGGGGGGCGTCTGGGGCCAACGTCCTGACTTTC. Protein: CASSWGASGANVLTF.

A single count supports this clone. The J gene is TRBJ1-1, the V gene TRBV5-1; D possibly corresponds to TRBD1 (5 bases). Germline CDR1 and CDR2: SGHRS and YFSETQ. The CDR3 spans 16 residues. Deletions cut 4 bases from V and 5 bases from J, with 21 bases between. Here the CDR3 DNA reads TGCGCCAGCAGCCGCCAGACAGAAGGGGAATGGACTGAAGCTTTCTTT. Its translation: CASSRQTEGEWTEAFF.

The chain is built from TRBV5-1 and TRBJ1-4; tentative D call: TRBD1 (6 bases). CDR3 length: 15 amino acids. V lost 4 bases, J lost 6 bases, and 16 bases lay in between. Looked up from germline, CDR1 is SGHRS and CDR2 is YFSETQ. The CDR3 sequence is CASSEYGGRDEKLFF. DNA of the CDR3: TGCGCCAGCAGCGAGTACGGGGGCAGGGATGAAAAACTGTTTTTT. The full variable domain, in which reference TRBV5-1 and TRBJ1-4 provide the parts outside the CDR3, is KAGVTQTPRYLIKTRGQQVTLSCSPISGHRSVSWYQQTPGQGLQFLFEYFSETQRNKGNFPGRFSGRQFSNSRSEMNVSTLELGDSALYLCASSEYGGRDEKLFFGSGTQLSVL.

The chain carries TRBV3-1 (or the pseudogene TRBV3-2) and TRBJ2-2; 8 bases agree with TRBD2. From germline, CDR1 is LGHDT and CDR2 YNNKEL (reference sequence). With V trimmed by 4 bases and J by 2 bases, 6 bases remained unmatched. CDR3 length: 16 residues. As DNA, the CDR3 is TGTGCCAGCAGCCTGTTAGCGGGAACAAACACCGGGGAGCTGTTTTTT. Protein: CASSLLAGTNTGELFF.

The rearrangement links TRBV6-2 or TRBV6-3 to TRBJ2-7; a weak D match, TRBD1 (6 bases). The CDR3 runs to 17 residues. Looked up from germline, CDR1 is MNHEY and CDR2 is SVGEGT. Trimming left V 5 bases short and J 1 base short, with 21 bases between. This CDR3 reads CASSAKTGRGGSYEQYF. CDR3 nucleotide sequence: TGTGCCAGCAGTGCGAAAACAGGGCGAGGGGGTTCCTACGAGCAGTACTTC.

The gene calls are TRBV9 and TRBJ1-3, with D tentatively TRBD1 (5 bases). CDR3 length equals 16 residues. Germline V CDR1 and CDR2: SGDLS, YYNGEE. With 0 bases removed from V and 2 bases from J, the gap between germline ends came to 12 bases. The DNA for the CDR3 is TGTGCCAGCAGCGTAGAGGGGCAGGGACCTGGAAACACCATATATTTT. Protein: CASSVEGQGPGNTIYF.

The chain has TRBV27 and TRBJ2-7; D may match TRBD1 or TRBD2 (5 bases each). With 4 bases removed from V and 0 bases from J, the gap between germline ends came to 13 bases. Germline CDR1 and CDR2: MNHEY and SMNVEV (reference sequence). The CDR3 consists of 15 residues. In nucleotides, the CDR3 is TGTGCCAGCAGTTCCCGCGCAGGGAGCTCCTACGAGCAGTACTTC. This encodes CASSSRAGSSYEQYF.

The chain has TRBV7-9 and TRBJ2-2; tentative D call: TRBD1 (5 bases). V lost 6 bases and J 4 bases, leaving 15 bases between the germline ends. The CDR3 runs to 15 residues. CDR1 and CDR2 (germline): SEHNR, FQNEAQ (reference sequence). CDR3 in DNA: TGTGCCAGCAGACCGGGCAGGGTGGGCACCGGGGAGCTGTTTTTT. Protein product: CASRPGRVGTGELFF.

This chain joins TRBV12-2 and TRBJ2-7; the DNA was not compared with TRBD1, the D call given in the table. TRBV12-2 is reported as a pseudogene. This CDR3 spans 10 amino acids. The DNA of the CDR3 is TGTGCAAGTCGCCACTACGAGCAGTACTTC. It specifies CASRHYEQYF.

The J gene is TRBJ2-5, the V gene TRBV9; 9 positions match TRBD1. This CDR3 has 15 amino acids. V dropped 3 bases and J dropped 0; count of bases not matched to a gene: 3. Germline V gives CDR1 SGDLS, CDR2 YYNGEE. The CDR3 DNA follows: TGTGCCAGCAGCGGGACAGGGGCGAACCAAGAGACCCAGTACTTC. Translated: CASSGTGANQETQYF. The variable domain in full, with the rest retrieved from reference TRBV9 and TRBJ2-5, is DSGVTQTPKHLITATGQRVTLRCSPRSGDLSVYWYQQSLDQGLQFLIQYYNGEERAKGNILERFSAQQFPDLHSELNLSSLELGDSALYFCASSGTGANQETQYFGPGTRLLVL.

The V gene is TRBV2, the J gene TRBJ1-6; a weak D match, TRBD1 (5 bases). CDR3 length: 16 residues. Looked up from germline, CDR1 is SNHLY and CDR2 is FYNNEI. V dropped 6 bases and J dropped 0 bases, with 12 bases sitting between them. In DNA, the CDR3 is TGTGCCAGCAGGAGCAGACAGAGCTCCTATAATTCACCCCTCCACTTT. Translating it yields CASRSRQSSYNSPLHF.

The chain recombines TRBV7-9 with TRBJ1-5; D not certain. CDR3 length: 13 residues. Deletions cut 4 bases from V and 2 bases from J, with 6 bases between. Germline CDR1 is SEHNR and CDR2 is FQNEAQ (reference sequence). CDR3 in DNA: TGTGCCAGCAGCTCGGTGGGCAATCAGCCCCAGCATTTT. Translation: CASSSVGNQPQHF. Full variable domain (outside the CDR3, taken from reference TRBV7-9 and TRBJ1-5): DTGVSQNPRHKITKRGQNVTFRCDPISEHNRLYWYRQTLGQGPEFLTYFQNEAQLEKSRLLSDRFSAERPKGSFSTLEIQRTEQGDSAMYLCASSSVGNQPQHFGDGTRLSIL.

This clone was observed a single time. The chain recombines TRBV9 with TRBJ1-4; D not certain. Between the trimmed V and J ends, which lost 2 bases and 4 bases, there was a span of 12 bases. The germline V gene encodes CDR1 SGDLS and CDR2 YYNGEE. This CDR3 is 15 amino acids long. The CDR3 sequence is CASSVEVDGNEKLFF. The CDR3 DNA follows: TGTGCCAGCAGCGTGGAGGTAGACGGTAATGAAAAACTGTTTTTT.

The J gene is TRBJ2-2, the V gene TRBV7-2; 11 bases match TRBD2. The CDR3 is made up of 15 amino acids. With V trimmed by 3 bases and J by 7 bases, 4 bases remained unmatched. Germline CDR1 is SGHTA and CDR2 is FQGNSA. The DNA for the CDR3 is TGTGCCAGCAGCTTGACTAGCGGGGATAGCGGGGAGCTGTTTTTT. As protein: CASSLTSGDSGELFF. Combining the CDR3 with reference TRBV7-2 and TRBJ2-2 gives the whole variable domain GAGVSQSPSNKVTEKGKDVELRCDPISGHTALYWYRQSLGQGLEFLIYFQGNSAPDKSGLPSDRFSAERTGGSVSTLTIQRTQQEDSAVYLCASSLTSGDSGELFFGEGSRLTVL.

This chain links TRBV5-1 with TRBJ2-1; D is perhaps TRBD1 (5 bases). The CDR3 is 13 amino acids. V lost 9 bases, J lost 3 bases, and 13 bases lay in between. Germline V gene data show CDR1 as SGHRS and CDR2 as YFSETQ. CDR3 bases: TGCGCCAACAGAGATGACAGCTACAATGAGCAGTTCTTC. This translates into CANRDDSYNEQFF.

The V and J genes are TRBV18 and TRBJ2-7, with 12 bases lining up with TRBD1. The CDR3 loop spans 17 amino acids. CDR1 is KGHSH and CDR2 is LQKENI in the germline V gene. V lost 0 bases to trimming and J lost 6 bases; unmatched junction nucleotides: 9. The CDR3 protein is CASSPPNRDRGLREQYF. The CDR3 region has the DNA TGTGCCAGCTCACCACCGAACCGGGACAGGGGGCTACGCGAGCAGTACTTC. Full variable domain (outside the CDR3, taken from reference TRBV18 and TRBJ2-7): NAGVMQNPRHLVRRRGQEARLRCSPMKGHSHVYWYRQLPEEGLKFMVYLQKENIIDESGMPKERFSAEFPKEGPSILRIQQVVRGDSAAYFCASSPPNRDRGLREQYFGPGTRLTVT.

The rearrangement joins TRBV28 to TRBJ1-6; 9 positions match TRBD1. Germline V gives CDR1 MDHEN, CDR2 SYDVKM. The CDR3 has 15 amino acids. J was trimmed by 7 bases and V by 4 bases; bases with no gene match: 5. CDR3 protein: CASSSLTGGNSPLHF. The CDR3 DNA follows: TGTGCCAGCAGTTCCTTGACAGGGGGAAATTCACCCCTCCACTTT.

The chain uses TRBV28 and TRBJ2-7; no firm D call. V lost 7 bases, J lost 7 bases, and 23 bases lay in between. Germline-derived CDR1 and CDR2 are MDHEN and SYDVKM. This CDR3 contains 15 residues. The CDR3 DNA is TGTGCCAGCATCGATCTAGGTCCGGTTAGGGCGGAGCAGTACTTC. This gives the protein CASIDLGPVRAEQYF.

This chain connects TRBV7-2 to TRBJ1-2, with TRBD1 identical over 9 bases. CDR3 length: 16 residues. The V gene's germline CDR1 is SGHTA and CDR2 FQGNSA. V was pared by 4 bases and J by 6 bases, with 12 bases of the junction left unmatched. CDR3 protein: CASSSRGQQGAHGYTF. The DNA for the CDR3 is TGTGCCAGCAGCTCGCGCGGACAACAGGGGGCTCATGGCTACACCTTC.

This clone was counted once. The gene calls are TRBV19 and TRBJ2-1; 9 bases match TRBD2. V trimming: 10 bases; J trimming: 9 bases; junction bases outside the gene matches: 7. CDR1 is LNHDA, CDR2 SQIVND, per germline (reference sequence). CDR3 length: 12 amino acids. The CDR3 nucleotides read TGTGCCACTGGGGTAGCGGGAGTTGAGCAGTTCTTC. It yields the protein CATGVAGVEQFF.

This chain links TRBV28 with TRBJ1-5, with D perhaps matching TRBD1 (5 bases). Trimming cost V 3 bases and J 6 bases, with 12 bases left between them. Germline assignment: CDR1 MDHEN and CDR2 SYDVKM. The CDR3 covers 14 residues. The CDR3 sequence: CASSFTRVAQPQHF. In DNA form, the CDR3 reads TGTGCCAGCAGTTTCACCAGGGTGGCTCAGCCCCAGCATTTT.

The V gene is TRBV6-7, the J gene TRBJ2-1, with D possibly matching TRBD2 (5 bases). Being an ORF, TRBV6-7 has a function that is uncertain. The CDR3 consists of 20 residues. V was clipped by 2 bases and J by 3 bases, with 26 bases between them. CDR3 protein: CASSYRPHDGDLPHYNEQFF. CDR3 DNA sequence: TGTGCCAGCAGTTACCGCCCTCATGACGGGGATCTCCCCCACTACAATGAGCAGTTCTTC.